This is a list of T cell receptor beta chains from one sample in a study of early stage breast cancer tumors. Produced via immunoSEQ multiplex PCR; TCRdb's table is partial and in-frame only. The sample records about 28,000 clones, roughly 81% being singletons. Sequenced sample: blood. All receptors come from a person aged 40 to 50 with breast cancer. Each CDR3 is given with its conserved first and last residue. The D gene is left open where the match is weak. For some rows the clone size is stated as once, few or many, or as a class when expanded; others skip it.

>TRBJ2-6|TRBV6-5|NA|NA
CASRKSGANVLTF
TGTGCCAGCCGTAAATCTGGGGCCAACGTCCTGACTTTC
>TRBJ1-1|TRBV28|NA|NA
CASSLWRTEAFF
TGTGCCAGCAGTTTATGGAGGACAGAAGCTTTCTTT
>TRBJ1-2|TRBV5-1|TRBD1|NA
CASSLGDRTYGYTF
TGCGCCAGCAGCTTGGGGGACAGGACCTATGGCTACACCTTC
>TRBJ1-3|TRBV19|NA|few
CASRNSGVSGNTIYF
TGTGCCAGTAGGAACTCAGGAGTCTCTGGAAACACCATATATTTT
>TRBJ2-2|TRBV4-1|NA|NA
CASSQDPSDGELFF
TGCGCCAGCAGCCAAGATCCGAGTGACGGGGAGCTGTTTTTT
>TRBJ2-7|TRBV7-2|NA|NA
CASRSVNLDEQYF
TGTGCCAGCAGGTCGGTAAACTTGGACGAGCAGTACTTC
>TRBJ2-1|TRBV5-1|TRBD2|NA
CASSSLVSGSKDEQFF
TGCGCCAGCAGCTCACTGGTTAGCGGGAGTAAGGATGAGCAGTTCTTC
>TRBJ2-7|TRBV5-8|NA|once
CASSPHLGGAPRWGEQYF
TGTGCCAGCAGCCCTCATTTAGGGGGGGCTCCCCGATGGGGCGAGCAGTACTTC
>TRBJ1-2|TRBV19|TRBD1|NA
CASRKLDRDYGYTF
TGTGCCAGTAGGAAGCTAGACAGGGATTATGGCTACACCTTC
>TRBJ2-1|TRBV14|TRBD2|NA
CASSPQAGGFYNEQFF
TGTGCCAGCAGCCCCCAGGCGGGAGGGTTCTACAATGAGCAGTTCTTC
>TRBJ2-1|TRBV28|NA|NA
CASSSGRGSRSYNEQFF
TGTGCCAGCAGTTCCGGTCGGGGCTCCAGATCCTACAATGAGCAGTTCTTC
>TRBJ1-5|TRBV7-8|NA|NA
CASSLWADDQPQHF
TGTGCCAGCAGCTTATGGGCCGACGATCAGCCCCAGCATTTT
>TRBJ2-7|TRBV4-1|TRBD2|NA
CASSHPSGTSGASSYEQYF
TGCGCCAGCAGCCATCCCTCCGGGACTAGCGGGGCCAGCTCCTACGAGCAGTACTTC
>TRBJ2-7|TRBV19|NA|NA
CASSIAVGNSYEQYF
TGTGCCAGTAGTATAGCCGTGGGAAACTCCTACGAGCAGTACTTC
>TRBJ1-2|TRBV7-9|NA|few
CASSPPTRNYGYTF
TGTGCCAGCAGCCCCCCTACACGGAACTATGGCTACACCTTC
>TRBJ2-1|TRBV19|NA|NA
CASNPHRRGNEQFF
TGTGCCAGTAATCCCCACCGCAGGGGAAATGAGCAGTTCTTC
>TRBJ2-7|TRBV18|NA|NA
CASSPLLYEQYF
TGTGCCAGCTCCCCCTTGCTCTACGAGCAGTACTTC
>TRBJ1-4|TRBV27|NA|NA
CASRPEYGGKLFF
TGTGCCAGCAGGCCAGAATACGGAGGAAAACTGTTTTTT
>TRBJ2-5|TRBV11-2|TRBD1|NA
CASSLKLFLSGQNQETQYF
TGTGCCAGCAGCTTAAAGCTCTTCTTATCGGGACAGAACCAAGAGACCCAGTACTTC
>TRBJ2-2|TRBV13|NA|NA
CASSTQAGRLFF
TGTGCCAGCAGCACCCAGGCCGGGAGACTGTTTTTT
>TRBJ2-2|TRBV7-7|NA|NA
CASSSQPNGPEELFF
TGTGCCAGCAGCAGCCAGCCGAACGGTCCCGAGGAGCTGTTTTTT
>TRBJ1-1|TRBV2|NA|NA
CASSVDTEAFF
TGTGCCAGCAGCGTCGACACTGAAGCTTTCTTT
>TRBJ1-4|TRBV7-9|NA|few
CASQGRNEKLFF
TGTGCCAGCCAAGGTCGAAATGAAAAACTGTTTTTT
>TRBJ2-3|TRBV9|NA|NA
CASSVFSLTDTQYF
TGTGCCAGCAGCGTATTTAGCCTGACAGATACGCAGTATTTT
>TRBJ1-1|TRBV19|NA|NA
CASSIGTYTEAFF
TGTGCCAGTAGTATAGGGACGTACACTGAAGCTTTCTTT
>TRBJ1-2|TRBV9|NA|NA
CASSVRVSDGYTF
TGTGCCAGCAGCGTCAGGGTCTCGGATGGCTACACCTTC
>TRBJ1-2|TRBV6-1|TRBD1|NA
CASSLDRAGGYTF
TGTGCCAGCAGCCTGGACAGGGCCGGGGGCTACACCTTC
>TRBJ1-5|TRBV27|NA|NA
CASSRSWGGPPGQPQHF
TGTGCCAGCAGTCGATCCTGGGGCGGTCCCCCTGGTCAGCCCCAGCATTTT
>TRBJ1-1|TRBV30|NA|NA
CAWSVLSRRGENTEAFF
TGTGCCTGGAGTGTACTAAGCAGAAGAGGGGAGAACACTGAAGCTTTCTTT
>TRBJ2-5|TRBV10-3|NA|NA
CAISESNVAGETQYF
TGTGCCATCAGTGAGTCGAATGTAGCAGGAGAGACCCAGTACTTC
>TRBJ2-3|TRBV19|TRBD2|NA
CASQASGRATDTQYF
TGTGCCAGTCAAGCTAGCGGGAGGGCCACAGATACGCAGTATTTT
>TRBJ2-2|TRBV4-2|TRBD2|NA
CASSPLAGGPPGELFF
TGTGCCAGCAGCCCACTAGCGGGAGGGCCCCCCGGGGAGCTGTTTTTT
>TRBJ2-1|TRBV30|TRBD2|NA
CAWSVLAGAGDEQFF
TGTGCCTGGAGTGTACTGGCGGGAGCGGGTGATGAGCAGTTCTTC
>TRBJ2-2|TRBV6-4|NA|NA
CASSGTDTGELFF
TGTGCCAGCAGTGGGACAGACACCGGGGAGCTGTTTTTT
>TRBJ2-7|TRBV27|NA|NA
CASSLSNTLYEQYF
TGTGCCAGCAGTTTATCTAACACCCTTTACGAGCAGTACTTC
>TRBJ2-3|TRBV18|NA|NA
CASSPGGLTDTQYF
TGTGCCAGCTCACCGGGGGGGCTCACAGATACGCAGTATTTT
>TRBJ2-3|TRBV5-1|NA|medium-sized
CASSLAYRGGGEDTQYF
TGCGCCAGCAGCTTGGCCTATCGGGGAGGCGGTGAGGATACGCAGTATTTT
>TRBJ1-1|TRBV7-2|NA|NA
CASSLGLQNTEAFF
TGTGCCAGCAGCTTAGGACTTCAGAACACTGAAGCTTTCTTT
>TRBJ1-5|TRBV5-4|NA|NA
CASSKIQGYQPQHF
TGTGCCAGCAGTAAGATCCAGGGCTATCAGCCCCAGCATTTT
>TRBJ1-1|TRBV6-1|NA|NA
CASSEDFFGNTEAFF
TGTGCCAGCAGTGAAGATTTTTTTGGGAACACTGAAGCTTTCTTT
>TRBJ2-7|TRBV6-6|TRBD2|NA
CASSSAGDSYEQYF
TGTGCCAGCAGTTCAGCGGGGGACTCCTACGAGCAGTACTTC
>TRBJ1-2|TRBV4-3|NA|NA
CASSQDLDPNYGYTF
TGCGCCAGCAGCCAAGATCTTGACCCGAACTATGGCTACACCTTC
>TRBJ2-7|TRBV30|NA|few
CAWTHGTAFYEQYF
TGTGCCTGGACCCACGGGACGGCCTTCTACGAGCAGTACTTC
>TRBJ2-2|TRBV11-2|NA|NA
CASSLYPGELFF
TGTGCCAGCAGCTTATATCCCGGGGAGCTGTTTTTT
>TRBJ2-1|TRBV5-1|NA|NA
CASSLWGGDGQGTYNEQFF
TGCGCCAGCAGCTTGTGGGGAGGAGACGGGCAGGGAACGTACAATGAGCAGTTCTTC
>TRBJ1-1|TRBV5-1|NA|once
CASSLEGGTEAFF
TGCGCCAGCAGCTTGGAAGGCGGGACGGAAGCTTTCTTT
>TRBJ2-7|TRBV5-1|TRBD2|NA
CASSLDPGLAGGPGYEQYF
TGCGCCAGCAGCTTGGATCCGGGACTAGCGGGAGGGCCCGGGTACGAGCAGTACTTC
>TRBJ2-7|TRBV15|TRBD2|NA
CATSRGGTSGSYEQYF
TGTGCCACCAGCAGAGGGGGGACTAGCGGGAGCTACGAGCAGTACTTC
>TRBJ2-5|TRBV28|NA|NA
CASSLGGQAIQETQYF
TGTGCCAGCAGTTTAGGCGGTCAGGCGATCCAAGAGACCCAGTACTTC
>TRBJ2-7|TRBV18|NA|NA
CASSPQGREQYF
TGTGCCAGCTCACCCCAGGGCCGCGAGCAGTACTTC
>TRBJ1-2|TRBV27|NA|few
CASSPGSANYGYTF
TGTGCCAGCAGCCCGGGTTCAGCTAACTATGGCTACACCTTC
>TRBJ1-4|TRBV7-9|NA|NA
CASSSVTGVKKLFF
TGTGCCAGCAGCTCAGTGACAGGCGTAAAAAAACTGTTTTTT
>TRBJ1-1|TRBV10-3|NA|NA
CASRDKNTEAFF
TGTGCCTCCCGGGACAAGAACACTGAAGCTTTCTTT
>TRBJ2-5|TRBV7-6|NA|NA
CASSPAIGPQETQYF
TGTGCCAGCAGCCCCGCAATAGGACCCCAAGAGACCCAGTACTTC
>TRBJ2-7|TRBV7-9|NA|NA
CASSLVTSGVYEQYF
TGTGCCAGCAGCTTAGTAACTAGTGGTGTCTACGAGCAGTACTTC
>TRBJ2-2|TRBV5-1|TRBD2|NA
CASYDPGLADTGELFF
TGCGCCAGCTACGATCCGGGACTAGCGGACACCGGGGAGCTGTTTTTT
>TRBJ2-5|TRBV5-4|TRBD2|NA
CASSPLGAGALQETQYF
TGTGCCAGCAGCCCCCTTGGTGCGGGAGCGCTCCAAGAGACCCAGTACTTC